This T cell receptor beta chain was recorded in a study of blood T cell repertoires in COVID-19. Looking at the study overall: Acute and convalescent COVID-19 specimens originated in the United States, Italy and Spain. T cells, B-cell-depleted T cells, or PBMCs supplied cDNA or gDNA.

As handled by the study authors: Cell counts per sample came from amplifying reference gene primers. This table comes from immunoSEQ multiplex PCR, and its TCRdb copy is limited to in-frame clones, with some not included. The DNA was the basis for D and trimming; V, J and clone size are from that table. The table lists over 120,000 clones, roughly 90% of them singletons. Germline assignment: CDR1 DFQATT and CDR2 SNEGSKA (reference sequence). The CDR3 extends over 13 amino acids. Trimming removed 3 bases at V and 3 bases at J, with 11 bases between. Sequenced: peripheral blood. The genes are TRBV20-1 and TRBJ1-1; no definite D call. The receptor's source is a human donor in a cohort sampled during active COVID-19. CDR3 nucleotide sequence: TGCAGTGCTAGTAAAGGGAGTGACACTGAAGCTTTCTTT. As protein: CSASKGSDTEAFF.